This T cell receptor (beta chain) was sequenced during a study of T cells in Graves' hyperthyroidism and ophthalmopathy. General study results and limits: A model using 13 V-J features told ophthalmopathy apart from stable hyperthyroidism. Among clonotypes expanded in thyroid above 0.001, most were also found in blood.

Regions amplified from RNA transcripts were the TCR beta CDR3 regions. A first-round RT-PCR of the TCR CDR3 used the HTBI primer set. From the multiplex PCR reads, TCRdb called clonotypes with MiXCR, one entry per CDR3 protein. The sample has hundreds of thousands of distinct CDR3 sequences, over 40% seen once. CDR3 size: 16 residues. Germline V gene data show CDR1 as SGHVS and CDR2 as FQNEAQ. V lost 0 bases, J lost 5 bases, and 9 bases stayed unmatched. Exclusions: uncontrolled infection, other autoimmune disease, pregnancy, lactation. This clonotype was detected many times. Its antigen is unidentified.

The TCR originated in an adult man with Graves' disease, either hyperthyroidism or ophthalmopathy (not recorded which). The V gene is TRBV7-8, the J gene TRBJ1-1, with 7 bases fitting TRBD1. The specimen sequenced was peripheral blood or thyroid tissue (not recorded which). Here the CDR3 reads CASSLAGTASFTEAFF. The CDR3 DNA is TGTGCCAGCAGCTTAGCTGGGACAGCATCGTTTACTGAAGCTTTCTTT.